This T cell receptor beta chain was captured in a study of cytomegalovirus exposure and HLA in healthy donors. Study-level results: Productive rates of about 90% or about 30% were seen for most TCR beta V segments in an earlier analysis.

V lost 7 bases to trimming and J lost 2 bases; unmatched junction nucleotides: 8. Germline CDR1 and CDR2: MGHRA and YSYEKL. The CDR3 consists of 14 residues. About this clone: The antigen is undetermined.

The PCR used 60 Vbeta and 13 Jbeta primers. Profiling relied on immunoSEQ multiplex PCR, and the TCRdb table lists in-frame clones only, not all of them. This sample carries fewer than 200,000 clones, roughly 87% of them seen once, and the ten largest clones take 0.2% to 0.3%. The V and J genes are TRBV4-1 and TRBJ2-7; 7 bases align to TRBD2. Material: PBMCs. The sequence was obtained from a girl under three years old in good health and CMV-seronegative. For the CDR3, the DNA is TGCGCCAGCAACCAGGGACGGGGGGCCTACGAGCAGTACTTC. Its protein is CASNQGRGAYEQYF.